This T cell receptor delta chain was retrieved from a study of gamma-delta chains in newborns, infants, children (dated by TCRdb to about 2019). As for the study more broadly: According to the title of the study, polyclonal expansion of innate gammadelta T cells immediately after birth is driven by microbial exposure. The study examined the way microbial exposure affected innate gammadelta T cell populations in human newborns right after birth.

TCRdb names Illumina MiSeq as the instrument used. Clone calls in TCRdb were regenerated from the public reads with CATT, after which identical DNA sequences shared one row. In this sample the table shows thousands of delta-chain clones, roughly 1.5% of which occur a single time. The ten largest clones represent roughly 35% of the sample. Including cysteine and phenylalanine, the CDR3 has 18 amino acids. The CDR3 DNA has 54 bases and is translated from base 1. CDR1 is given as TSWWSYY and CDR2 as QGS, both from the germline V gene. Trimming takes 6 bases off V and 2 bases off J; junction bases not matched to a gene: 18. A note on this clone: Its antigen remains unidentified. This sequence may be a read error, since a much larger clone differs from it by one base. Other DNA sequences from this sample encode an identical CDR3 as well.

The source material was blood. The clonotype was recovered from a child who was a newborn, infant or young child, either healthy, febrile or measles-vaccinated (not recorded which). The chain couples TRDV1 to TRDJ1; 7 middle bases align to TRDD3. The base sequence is TGTGCTCTTGGTATTGGGATGGCCGGGGGATGCGAAACCGATAAACTCATCTTT. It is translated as CALGIGMAGGCETDKLIF.